This TCR beta chain originates from a study of T-cell reconstitution after alpha-beta-depleted transplantation in children. General study points: High day-60 TCRbeta diversity in some patients came from surviving recipient T cells and thymic progenitors. Several hundred expanded graft clones reportedly gave rise to the alpha-beta T cells present about two months after transplant. T-cell counts and diversity were attributed mostly to newly produced T cells one year after transplant.

This clonotype has a count of ten or more. Its antigen is not known. This CDR3 comprises 17 residues. J lost 8 bases, V lost 3 bases, and 9 bases had no gene match. Germline V gene lookup returns CDR1 MGHRA and CDR2 YSYEKL. Unique molecular identifiers tagged the TCRbeta library. TCRdb re-analysed the PCR reads in MiXCR, keeping a single row per CDR3 protein. The sample lists roughly 300,000 distinct CDR3 sequences, 11% occurring once. The sequence was obtained from a male patient aged 2-10 years who had a stem cell transplant for chronic granulomatous disease, so the T cells may come from the graft donor. The chain joins TRBV4-1 to TRBJ2-1, with TRBD2 identical over 14 bases. The sequencing used peripheral blood, collected 180 days after TCRalphabeta/CD19-depleted stem cell transplant. The CDR3 coding sequence is TGCGCCAGCAGCCACCGGCCGGGACTAGCGGGAGTCTATGAGCAGTTCTTC. This encodes CASSHRPGLAGVYEQFF.